The 16 T cell receptor beta chains presented below share a single source sample, sequenced in a study of blood T cell repertoires in COVID-19. Sequencing used immunoSEQ multiplex PCR; TCRdb keeps in-frame clones, though not all of them. Among approximately 300,000 clones listed, about 85% were seen once. The sequenced sample consisted of PBMCs or T cells enriched from blood (not recorded which). The source is a woman aged 25 to 45 who had been exposed to COVID-19.

The count of this clone is one. This chain links TRBV14 with TRBJ1-2; 7 positions agree with TRBD1. Germline V gene data show CDR1 as SGHDN and CDR2 as FVKESK. The CDR3 sequence is 15 residues long. V shed 1 base and J 7 bases; nucleotides not matched to a gene: 9. CDR3 sequence reads: CASSQVRQGPSGYTF. CDR3 nucleotides: TGTGCCAGCAGCCAAGTAAGACAGGGACCTAGTGGCTACACCTTC.

The chain links TRBV27 to TRBJ2-1, with 10 bases matching TRBD2. The CDR3 runs to 17 residues. Looked up from germline, CDR1 is MNHEY and CDR2 is SMNVEV (reference sequence). With V trimmed by 4 bases and J by 5 bases, 11 bases remained unmatched. The CDR3 here is CASSYSVGTSVNNEQFF. The CDR3 bases are TGTGCCAGCAGTTACTCGGTAGGGACTAGCGTAAACAATGAGCAGTTCTTC.

This CDR3 reads CASSPETQYF. Written as DNA, the CDR3 is TGTGCCAGCAGCCCGGAGACCCAGTACTTC. The chain has TRBV11-1 and TRBJ2-5; D unclear. Trimming cost V 5 bases and J 5 bases, with 3 bases left between them. CDR1 SGHAT and CDR2 FQDESV come from the germline V gene (reference sequence). This CDR3 contains 10 residues.

The V and J genes are TRBV18 and TRBJ1-5, with 7 nucleotides matching TRBD1. This CDR3 region has 17 residues. CDR1 is KGHSH, CDR2 LQKENI, per germline. Trimming at V came to 4 bases and at J to 3 bases, leaving 12 bases not matched to a gene. The CDR3 sequence: CASSHYDRALNNQPQHF. DNA for the CDR3: TGTGCCAGCTCACATTACGACAGGGCGCTTAACAATCAGCCCCAGCATTTT.

This chain connects TRBV28 to TRBJ2-3; perhaps TRBD2 as D (6 bases). V was pared by 4 bases and J by 4 bases, with 18 bases between. The CDR3 has 16 residues. CDR1 is MDHEN and CDR2 is SYDVKM in the germline V gene. This chain's CDR3 is CASSSFGREQADTQYF. CDR3 coding DNA: TGTGCCAGCAGTTCTTTCGGGCGGGAACAGGCAGATACGCAGTATTTT.

V is TRBV7-2 and J is TRBJ1-1; D is uncertain. V lost 1 base and J lost 8, with 8 bases in between. Germline CDR1 is SGHTA and CDR2 is FQGNSA. The CDR3 consists of 12 residues. CDR3 region: CASSLVTAEAFF. The CDR3 coding sequence is TGTGCCAGCAGCTTAGTAACAGCCGAAGCTTTCTTT.

V gene TRBV30 combines with J gene TRBJ1-2; tentative D call: TRBD1 (6 bases). CDR1 and CDR2 (germline): GTSNPN, SVGIG (reference sequence). CDR3 size: 13 residues. Trimming took 4 bases from V and 4 from J, leaving 13 bases between them. The CDR3 region has the DNA TGTGCCTGGACCATGACAGGCTCCTATGGCTACACCTTC. It translates to CAWTMTGSYGYTF.

V and J are TRBV7-9 and TRBJ2-1, with a possible D match to TRBD2 (5 bases). This CDR3 is 15 amino acids long. Germline V gives CDR1 SEHNR, CDR2 FQNEAQ (reference sequence). Deletions cut 7 bases from V and 7 bases from J, with 20 bases between. The CDR3 sequence is CASIPRVNRGNEQFF. CDR3 coding DNA: TGTGCCAGCATCCCGCGGGTCAACCGCGGAAATGAGCAGTTCTTC.

The rearrangement joins TRBV30 to TRBJ2-1; D is unclear. V shed 3 bases and J shed 15 bases, with 15 bases lying between them. CDR3 length: 11 amino acids. Germline V gene sequence: CDR1 GTSNPN, CDR2 SVGIG (reference sequence). This CDR3 reads CAWSPVQAGFF. CDR3 nucleotides: TGTGCCTGGAGCCCAGTCCAGGCCGGGTTCTTC. The entire variable domain, with the rest obtained from reference TRBV30 and TRBJ2-1, is as follows: SQTIHQWPATLVQPVGSPLSLECTVEGTSNPNLYWYRQAAGRGLQLLFYSVGIGQISSEVPQNLSASRPQDRQFILSSKKLLLSDSGFYLCAWSPVQAGFFGPGTRLTVL.

V is TRBV7-2 and J is TRBJ2-3; 11 nucleotides align to TRBD2. This CDR3 region has 17 residues. CDR1 is SGHTA and CDR2 is FQGNSA in the germline V gene. V lost 6 bases, J lost 7 bases, and 15 bases stayed unmatched. CDR3 sequence reads: CASRPRDTSGGGNTQYF. In DNA, the CDR3 is TGTGCCAGCAGACCCAGGGATACTAGCGGGGGCGGAAATACGCAGTATTTT.

The chain employs TRBV19 and TRBJ1-1; D is possibly TRBD1 (5 bases). CDR1 LNHDA and CDR2 SQIVND come from the germline V gene (reference sequence). This CDR3 contains 14 residues. Trimming cost V 3 bases and J 6 bases, with 14 bases left between them. CDR3 loop: CASSIRSGDPEAFF. Here the CDR3 DNA reads TGTGCCAGTAGTATTAGGTCGGGGGACCCTGAAGCTTTCTTT. The entire variable domain, with the rest obtained from reference TRBV19 and TRBJ1-1, is as follows: DGGITQSPKYLFRKEGQNVTLSCEQNLNHDAMYWYRQDPGQGLRLIYYSQIVNDFQKGDIAEGYSVSREKKESFPLTVTSAQKNPTAFYLCASSIRSGDPEAFFGQGTRLTVV.

The DNA for the CDR3 is TGTGCCAGCAGTTTCCCAGGGAATCAGCCCCAGCATTTT. Amino acid sequence: CASSFPGNQPQHF. The chain couples TRBV27 to TRBJ1-5; D perhaps matches TRBD1 (5 bases). The CDR3 totals 13 residues. Germline CDR1 is MNHEY and CDR2 is SMNVEV (reference sequence). V lost 3 bases and J 4 bases, leaving 7 bases between the germline ends.

The V and J genes are TRBV10-3 and TRBJ1-1; D is possibly TRBD1 (5 bases). The CDR3 is 14 residues long. V was cut by 3 bases and J by 4 bases, with 12 bases left in between. In germline, CDR1 is ENHRY, CDR2 SYGVKD. The CDR3 DNA sequence: TGTGCCATCAGTGAAGGGAAAACAGGCACTGAAGCTTTCTTT. It encodes CAISEGKTGTEAFF.

The chain combines TRBV7-8 with TRBJ2-7, with 8 bases fitting TRBD1. Germline V gene data show CDR1 as SGHVS and CDR2 as FQNEAQ. Trimming cost V 5 bases and J 2 bases; bases outside gene matches: 5. This CDR3 has 14 residues. The CDR3 is CASSRGDRTYEQYF. The CDR3 DNA is TGTGCCAGCAGCCGAGGGGACAGGACCTACGAGCAGTACTTC.

The V and J genes are TRBV9 and TRBJ2-4; D might be TRBD1 (6 bases). The CDR3 runs to 14 residues. V was cut by 3 bases and J by 8 bases, with 15 bases left in between. The germline CDR1 and CDR2 sequences are SGDLS and YYNGEE. The CDR3 coding sequence is TGTGCCAGCAGCGCCCGGACAGTAGCCGACATTCAGTACTTC. Residues: CASSARTVADIQYF. The whole variable domain, filled in from reference TRBV9 and TRBJ2-4, reads DSGVTQTPKHLITATGQRVTLRCSPRSGDLSVYWYQQSLDQGLQFLIQYYNGEERAKGNILERFSAQQFPDLHSELNLSSLELGDSALYFCASSARTVADIQYFGAGTRLSVL.

This sequence joins TRBV24-1 and TRBJ1-5; D not resolved. This CDR3 region has 15 residues. With 0 bases removed from V and 6 bases from J, the gap between germline ends came to 11 bases. Germline V lookup: CDR1 KGHDR, CDR2 SFDVKD. CDR3 amino acids: CATSDLNGDGQPQHF. Here the CDR3 DNA reads TGTGCCACCAGTGATTTGAACGGGGATGGTCAGCCCCAGCATTTT.